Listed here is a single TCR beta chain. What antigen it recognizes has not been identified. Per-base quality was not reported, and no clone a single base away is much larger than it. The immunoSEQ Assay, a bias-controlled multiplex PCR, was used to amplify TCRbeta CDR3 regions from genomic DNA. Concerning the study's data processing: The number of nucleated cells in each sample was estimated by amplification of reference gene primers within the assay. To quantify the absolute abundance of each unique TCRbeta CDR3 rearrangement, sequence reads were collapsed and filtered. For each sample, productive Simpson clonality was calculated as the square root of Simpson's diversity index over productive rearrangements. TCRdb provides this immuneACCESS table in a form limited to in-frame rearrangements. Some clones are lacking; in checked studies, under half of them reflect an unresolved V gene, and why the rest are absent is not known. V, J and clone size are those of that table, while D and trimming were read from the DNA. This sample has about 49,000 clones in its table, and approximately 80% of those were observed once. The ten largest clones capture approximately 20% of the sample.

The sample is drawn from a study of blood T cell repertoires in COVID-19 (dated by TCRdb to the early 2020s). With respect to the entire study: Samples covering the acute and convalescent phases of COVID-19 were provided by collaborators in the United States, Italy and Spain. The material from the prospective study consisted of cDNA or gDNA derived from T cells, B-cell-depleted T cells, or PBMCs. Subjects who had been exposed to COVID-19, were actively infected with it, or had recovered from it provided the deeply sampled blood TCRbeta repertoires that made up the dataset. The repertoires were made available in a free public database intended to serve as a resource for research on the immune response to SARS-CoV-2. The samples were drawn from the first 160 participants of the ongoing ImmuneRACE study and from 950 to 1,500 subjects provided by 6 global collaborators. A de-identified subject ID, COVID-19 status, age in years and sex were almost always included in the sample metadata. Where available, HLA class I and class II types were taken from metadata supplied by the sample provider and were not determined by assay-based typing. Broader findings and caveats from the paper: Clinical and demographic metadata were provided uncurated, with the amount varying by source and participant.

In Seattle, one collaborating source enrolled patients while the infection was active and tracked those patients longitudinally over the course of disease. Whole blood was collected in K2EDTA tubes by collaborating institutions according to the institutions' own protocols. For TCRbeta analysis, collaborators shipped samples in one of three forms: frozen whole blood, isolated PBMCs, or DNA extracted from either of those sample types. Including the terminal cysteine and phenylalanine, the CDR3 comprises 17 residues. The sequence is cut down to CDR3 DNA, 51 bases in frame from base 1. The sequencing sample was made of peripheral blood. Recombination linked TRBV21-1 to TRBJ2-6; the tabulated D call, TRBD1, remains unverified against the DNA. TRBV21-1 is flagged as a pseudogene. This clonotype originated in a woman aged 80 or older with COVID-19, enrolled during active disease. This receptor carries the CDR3 CASRWDIQADGANVLTF. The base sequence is TGTGCCAGCAGGTGGGACATTCAGGCTGATGGGGCCAACGTCCTGACTTTC.